This TCR beta chain was recorded in a study of spatial heterogeneity in lung cancer. This clonotype was found a few times. As to time point: sample taken at primary tumor resection. Extraction of whole RNA from tumor, nontumor lung or frozen PBMC preceded unsorted sequencing. Untreated early-stage non-small cell lung cancer patients, approximately 79 in total, were the donors. Via MiXCR, TCRdb re-called the 5' RACE reads, giving one row per CDR3 protein. The table lists about 14,000 distinct CDR3 sequences, 10% of them singletons, with around 29% in the top ten. This clonotype was sampled from a male donor with early-stage non-small cell lung cancer. The sample was PBMCs, taken at surgery.

The CDR3, as DNA: TGTGCCACCAGCAGAGATCTTTCAGAAAACATTCAGTACTTC. This translates into CATSRDLSENIQYF. The chain uses TRBV15 and TRBJ2-4; the D is unclear. Between the trimmed V and J ends, which lost 0 bases and 5 bases, there was a span of 8 bases. Germline CDR1 and CDR2: LNHNV and YYDKDF (reference sequence). CDR3 length: 14 amino acids.